Sequencing of this T cell receptor beta chain was carried out in a study of CD8 T cells in ankylosing spondylitis. Study findings and constraints: Characteristic of ankylosing spondylitis blood, it appeared, was a TCR beta motif comprising roughly eight highly homologous variants.

One entry per CDR3 protein, called by TCRdb with MiXCR from the 5' RACE reads. Here the sample spans roughly 670,000 distinct CDR3 sequences, roughly 19% being singletons. CDR3 length: 15 amino acids. Germline V gene lookup returns CDR1 DFQATT and CDR2 SNEGSKA (reference sequence). Trimming took 2 bases from V and 1 from J; bases not matched to a gene: 6. As to this clonotype: The antigen remains undetermined.

The genes are TRBV20-1 and TRBJ1-1; TRBD1 aligns across 8 bases. This receptor was obtained from a male donor with ankylosing spondylitis. The specimen sequenced was blood, either unsorted or a sorted T cell fraction (not recorded which). The CDR3 nucleotides read TGCAGTGCTAGACCCTTAACAGGGGGGAACACTGAAGCTTTCTTT. Protein product: CSARPLTGGNTEAFF.